The 3 T cell receptor beta chains listed next were all sequenced from one sample in a study of tumor-infiltrating lymphocytes in primary liver carcinoma. Unsorted bulk tissue of about 19-31 mg yielded co-extracted RNA and DNA. Total RNA (around 500 ng) served as template for TCR beta cDNA synthesis primed by a constant-region primer. Employing slightly modified ARM-PCR, three nested multiplex PCR rounds were run, and these gave rise to the TCR beta libraries. PCR rounds one and two used TRBV1-TRBV30 forward primers with a C-beta reverse primer for approximately 11 cycles each. TCRdb itself ran the multiplex PCR reads through MiXCR, one entry per CDR3 protein. The sample lists about 92,000 distinct CDR3 sequences, approximately 72% occurring once. The specimen was tumor-adjacent normal liver tissue. The receptor source for this set is a middle-aged man with primary liver carcinoma and hepatitis B virus infection.

This chain links TRBV7-2 with TRBJ2-5; D is possibly TRBD1 or TRBD2 (5 bases each). This CDR3 comprises 14 residues. Germline assignment: CDR1 SGHTA and CDR2 FQGNSA. V gave up 5 bases and J gave up 9 bases, with 19 bases separating them. CDR3 bases: TGTGCCAGCAGCGCCCAAGGGACCTCGGCCGCCCAGTACTTC. Translation: CASSAQGTSAAQYF.

Details on this clonotype: Its ends do not fully match the called genes, so a read error is possible. CDR3: CPSCSTLLSGNTIYF. The CDR3 region has the DNA TGTCCCAGCTGCTCTACACTTCTCTCTGGAAACACCATATATTTT. This sequence joins TRBV11-2 and TRBJ1-3; D unresolved. The germline CDR1 and CDR2 sequences are SGHAT and FQNNGV. This CDR3 spans 15 amino acids.

This clonotype is medium-sized in the sample. This chain joins TRBV11-2 and TRBJ2-7; D is undetermined. There are 11 residues in the CDR3. The ends were cut back, 5 bases at V and 1 base at J, with 3 bases in the middle. Germline CDR1 is SGHAT and CDR2 is FQNNGV. The CDR3 bases are TGTGCCAGCAGCCAATCCTACGAGCAGTACTTC. Its protein is CASSQSYEQYF.